A single sample is the source of the 4 T cell receptor beta chains below, sequenced in a study of shared clonotypes between healthy human individuals. This table comes from immunoSEQ multiplex PCR, and its TCRdb copy is limited to in-frame clones, with some not included. The sample lists 450,000 to 500,000 clones; over 65% were seen once. Sequenced sample: PBMCs. All receptors come from a woman between 40 and 50 years old in good health. Some clones in this sample may be carry-over from other donors' samples.

V is TRBV28 and J is TRBJ2-2, with a weak D call TRBD2 (7 bases). The length of the CDR3 is 16 residues. Germline V gene lookup returns CDR1 MDHEN and CDR2 SYDVKM. Trimming removed 2 bases from V and 2 bases from J, with 12 bases in between. The chain's CDR3 is CASSLRGAPNTGELFF. The CDR3 DNA sequence: TGTGCCAGCAGTTTACGGGGGGCACCCAACACCGGGGAGCTGTTTTTT.

V and J are TRBV27 and TRBJ1-2; D gene ambiguous. The CDR3 runs 14 residues. Germline V CDR1 and CDR2: MNHEY, SMNVEV (reference sequence). V lost 2 bases and J 6 bases, leaving 13 bases between the germline ends. The chain's CDR3 is CASSLRPGRDGYTF. The CDR3 region has the DNA TGTGCCAGCAGTTTACGACCGGGAAGGGATGGCTACACCTTC.

Ten or more counts support this clone. The rearrangement uses TRBV4-1 and TRBJ2-7; 10 positions agree with TRBD1. The CDR3 consists of 14 residues. In germline, CDR1 is MGHRA, CDR2 YSYEKL. V lost 4 bases and J lost 4; bases outside the gene matches: 4. The CDR3 reads CASSPTGGNYEQYF. As DNA, the CDR3 is TGCGCCAGCAGCCCGACAGGGGGCAATTACGAGCAGTACTTC.

The gene calls are TRBV5-1 and TRBJ1-3; 9 nucleotides align to TRBD1. This CDR3 spans 15 amino acids. Germline trimming cut 4 bases from V and 2 bases from J; bases unmatched to any gene: 4. Germline-derived CDR1 and CDR2 are SGHRS and YFSETQ. CDR3 in amino acids: CASSAGTGPGNTIYF. The DNA of the CDR3 is TGCGCCAGCAGCGCCGGGACAGGGCCTGGAAACACCATATATTTT.